These 13 T cell receptor beta chains came from one sample sequenced in a study of immune characterization of retroperitoneal liposarcoma. MiXCR, run by TCRdb on the PCR reads, gives a single entry per CDR3 protein. This sample has 8,500 to 14,000 distinct CDR3 sequences, with 45% to 50% found just once. Source material: tumor tissue. The receptors originated from a female donor with retroperitoneal liposarcoma.

The chain employs TRBV6-1 and TRBJ2-5, with 10 bases identical to TRBD2. The CDR3 extends over 14 amino acids. CDR1 and CDR2 from the germline V gene are MNHNS and SASEGT. The V and J ends lost 5 bases and 11 bases, in that order; junction bases with no gene match: 11. CDR3 residues: CASSRLAGVQEQYF. CDR3 in DNA: TGTGCCAGCAGTAGGCTAGCGGGAGTACAAGAGCAGTACTTC.

The chain uses TRBV27 and TRBJ2-1; D might be TRBD2 (5 bases). The end of the DNA fits TRBJ2-7 better, so the J call may be wrong. There are 14 residues in the CDR3. Germline values: CDR1 MNHEY, CDR2 SMNVEV (reference sequence). CDR3: CASSLRGWADEQYF. CDR3 nucleotide sequence: TGTGCCAGCAGTTTACGAGGGTGGGCCGACGAGCAGTACTTC.

This clonotype is labeled medium-sized. The CDR3 here is CASSEGQTYEQFF. The CDR3 DNA reads TGTGCCAGCAGTGAGGGTCAGACCTACGAGCAGTTCTTC. The chain uses TRBV6-1 and TRBJ2-1; no clear D gene. V lost 3 bases and J lost 10, with 13 bases in between. This CDR3 is 13 amino acids long. Per the germline V gene, CDR1 is MNHNS and CDR2 is SASEGT.

This clonotype was detected only a few times. The chain carries TRBV7-4 and TRBJ2-5; TRBD2 matches at 7 bases. The end of the DNA aligns better with TRBJ2-1, so the J call may be wrong. From germline, CDR1 is SGHVT and CDR2 SQSDAQ. CDR3 length equals 16 residues. The CDR3 here is CASSFEDWGGRETQFF. The CDR3 DNA sequence: TGTGCCAGCAGCTTCGAGGATTGGGGGGGACGGGAGACCCAGTTCTTC.

This clonotype was seen a single time. A much larger clone lies a single base off, so this may be a read error. The gene calls are TRBV6-1 and TRBJ2-3; TRBD2 might be the D (6 bases). The CDR3 is 17 amino acids. Germline V CDR1 and CDR2: MNHNS, SASEGT. The CDR3 is CASSPFSGGSSTVTQYF. In DNA, the CDR3 is TGTGCCAGCAGCCCTTTTAGCGGAGGGTCTAGCACAGTTACGCAGTATTTT.

The chain joins TRBV6-1 to TRBJ2-3; D is undetermined. The CDR3 length is 16 residues. The V and J ends lost 5 bases and 1 base respectively, with 16 bases between them. Germline V gives CDR1 MNHNS, CDR2 SASEGT. CDR3 in amino acids: CASSSVTGGGTDTQYF. DNA for the CDR3: TGTGCCAGCAGTTCCGTGACGGGTGGAGGCACAGATACGCAGTATTTT.

The CDR3 nucleotides read TGTGCCACAGGGATCGGGAGTGGTGAGCAGTACTTC. Its translation: CATGIGSGEQYF. The chain employs TRBV6-5 and TRBJ2-5; D is perhaps TRBD2 (6 bases). V was trimmed by 10 bases and J by 11 bases, leaving 20 bases between them. CDR3 size: 12 residues. Germline assignment: CDR1 MNHEY and CDR2 SVGAGI.

In the case of this clonotype: One junction end does not reproduce the germline sequence, and a read error may be involved. V and J are TRBV7-8 and TRBJ2-1; the match to TRBD1 covers 7 bases. CDR3 length: 17 amino acids. Germline CDR1 SGHVS, CDR2 FQNEAQ. CDR3 coding DNA: TGTGCCATCAGCTCGATATTCCCCGGGACAGTCCAAGAGACCCAGTTCTTC. This sequence encodes CAISSIFPGTVQETQFF. Using reference TRBV7-8 and TRBJ2-1 for the parts outside the CDR3, the full variable domain is GAGVSQSPRYKVAKRGQDVALRCDPISGHVSLFWYQQALGQGPEFLTYFQNEAQLDKSGLPSDRFFAERPEGSVSTLKIQRTQQEDSAVYLCAISSIFPGTVQETQFFGPGTRLTVL.

This clonotype has more than one count but fewer than ten. This chain links TRBV7-8 with TRBJ1-2, with no clear D. V lost 1 base and J lost 8, with 14 bases in between. The CDR3 totals 14 residues. From germline, CDR1 is SGHVS and CDR2 FQNEAQ. This chain's CDR3 is CASSLVAAGWGYTF. CDR3 in DNA: TGTGCCAGCAGCTTAGTCGCGGCGGGTTGGGGCTACACCTTC.

J is TRBJ2-1 and V is TRBV6-1, with 10 positions matching TRBD2. The CDR3 consists of 15 residues. CDR1 MNHNS and CDR2 SASEGT come from the germline V gene. The J segment lost 10 bases and the V segment lost 4 bases, leaving 10 bases of the junction unmatched. The CDR3 coding sequence is TGTGCCAGCAGTGGGGAAGCGGGAGGGGCCTACGAGCAGTTCTTC. Encoded protein: CASSGEAGGAYEQFF.

This clonotype turned up a few times. The chain is built from TRBV7-8 and TRBJ2-1, with 9 bases identical to TRBD1. Germline-derived CDR1 and CDR2 are SGHVS and FQNEAQ. V trimming: 5 bases; J trimming: 12 bases; junction bases outside the gene matches: 17. This CDR3 spans 16 amino acids. The CDR3 spells CASSPDPGTGSIGQFF. The CDR3 DNA reads TGTGCCAGCAGCCCGGACCCCGGGACAGGGAGTATAGGGCAGTTCTTC. Based on the CDR3 plus reference TRBV7-8 and TRBJ2-1, the full variable domain is GAGVSQSPRYKVAKRGQDVALRCDPISGHVSLFWYQQALGQGPEFLTYFQNEAQLDKSGLPSDRFFAERPEGSVSTLKIQRTQQEDSAVYLCASSPDPGTGSIGQFFGPGTRLTVL.

This clonotype is classed as large. The rearrangement uses TRBV6-1 and TRBJ2-1; the match to TRBD2 covers 8 bases. The trim removed 3 bases at V and 9 bases at J, leaving 10 bases unmatched. Per germline, CDR1 MNHNS and CDR2 SASEGT. The CDR3 is 15 residues long. CDR3 bases: TGTGCCAGCAGTGAGAGGCCGGGACTAGAAGGTGAGCAGTTCTTC. Protein: CASSERPGLEGEQFF.

The rearrangement links TRBV6-5 to TRBJ1-1; possibly TRBD1 for D (5 bases). CDR3 length: 14 amino acids. Trimming stripped 6 bases from V and 6 bases from J, with 17 bases between. From germline, CDR1 is MNHEY and CDR2 SVGAGI. As DNA, the CDR3 is TGTGCCAGCAGGCTGGGACCCCAGATGTCTGAAGCTTTCTTT. Its translation is CASRLGPQMSEAFF.